This record covers a single T cell receptor beta chain. The antigen remains unidentified. This sample was taken from a study of metastatic and nonmetastatic thyroid tumors. Study summary: Patients with malignant and benign thyroid disease provided blood and tumor or nodule tissue, whose repertoires were compared. Study results and caveats: When malignant thyroid tumors were compared with benign nodules, TCR beta diversity was reportedly significantly higher in the malignant tumors. This held in both blood and tumor samples.

Methods used by the authors: CDR3 was compared across clinicopathological groups, and the resulting differences were used to build a distant-metastasis classifier for papillary thyroid cancer. Using MiXCR, TCRdb reanalyzed the PCR reads. These V and J calls rely on TCRdb rather than the paper's analysis. Of tens of thousands of clones detected, approximately 51% appear once; the ten largest clones hold 24%. The V end was cut by 4 bases, the J end by 1 base, with 17 bases between. Germline V gives CDR1 GTSNPN, CDR2 SVGIG (reference sequence). This CDR3 is 15 amino acids long. All patients were treatment-naive before thyroid surgery.

Material: tumor tissue. The J gene is TRBJ2-7, the V gene TRBV30; possible D gene TRBD2, 7 bases. This TCR was sampled from a male donor with papillary thyroid cancer or a benign thyroid nodule (not recorded which). Some clones in this sample may be carry-over from other donors' samples. CDR3 residues: CAWIGGGSSSYEQYF. The CDR3 coding sequence is TGTGCCTGGATAGGGGGGGGAAGTTCTTCCTACGAGCAGTACTTC.